This T cell receptor beta chain was found in a study of T cell clones after liver transplantation. Study-wide context: Apart from a few HCV-positive recipients, transplants were for non-autoimmune, non-viral reasons. General study results and limits: Post-transplant, graft-donor-reactive CD4 TCRbeta sequences in blood dropped significantly in most of the 8 subjects.

The protocol was immunoSEQ multiplex PCR, while the TCRdb copy is restricted to in-frame clones and leaves out a portion. Among tens of thousands of clones listed, roughly 90% were seen once. The CDR3 is 11 residues long. The germline CDR1 and CDR2 sequences are WSHSY and SAAADI. V was clipped by 8 bases and J by 2 bases, with 5 bases between them. Details on this clone: The antigen remains unidentified.

The sequence was obtained from a human donor who received a liver transplant. The sample here was CD4+ T cells from blood, taken before liver transplant. The J gene is TRBJ2-3, the V gene TRBV10-2; D ambiguous. In DNA form, the CDR3 reads TGCGCCAGCTCTAACACAGATACGCAGTATTTT. Its protein is CASSNTDTQYF.